This TCR beta chain was retrieved from a study of cytomegalovirus exposure and HLA in healthy donors. Study-level results: Sequencing likely generated an artifact that appeared as a cluster of highly shared sequence variants. Follow-up analysis later connected one missense variant in DCLRE1C with trimming of TCR beta V- and J-genes.

Trimming removed 4 bases from V and 1 base from J; junction bases left unmatched: 5. The CDR3 consists of 14 residues. Germline V CDR1 and CDR2: SGHNT, YYREEE (reference sequence). In the PCR, 60 Vbeta and 13 Jbeta primers were used. Using immunoSEQ multiplex PCR, the repertoire was profiled, and TCRdb retains in-frame clones only, with some absent. There are about 100,000 clones in the sample; around 74% occur only once, and 7% to 9% lies in the top ten. As concerns this clone: Its antigen remains unknown.

The clonotype originates from a man aged 35 to 55 in good health and CMV-seropositive. Sequencing input: PBMCs. The chain carries TRBV5-4 and TRBJ2-7; 7 nucleotides line up with TRBD1. CDR3 in amino acids: CASSPGTVSYEQYF. In DNA form, the CDR3 reads TGTGCCAGCAGCCCCGGGACAGTGTCCTACGAGCAGTACTTC.